The entry that follows covers one T cell receptor (beta chain) sequence. Its antigen is as yet unknown. This record comes from a study of T cell responses to AZD1222 COVID-19 vaccine. Study results and limitations: Distributed over spike, vaccine-associated CD4 TCRs predominated at 160-218 and 743-854.

From germline, CDR1 is SNHLY and CDR2 FYNNEI. The V and J ends lost 7 bases and 5 bases respectively, with 12 bases between them. CDR3 length: 14 amino acids. Libraries were prepared by immunoSEQ multiplex PCR; TCRdb keeps only in-frame clonotypes and omits some of them. The profile covers about 160,000 clones, with about 91% appearing a single time and 4% to 5.5% taken by the ten largest. This chain uses TRBV2 with TRBJ1-6; maybe TRBD1 (5 bases). The sample in question was peripheral blood, obtained on day 0 of AZD1222 vaccination. This sequence originates from an adult in good health. The CDR3 loop reads CASNVGRDNSPLHF. As DNA, the CDR3 is TGTGCCAGCAATGTGGGCAGGGATAATTCACCCCTCCACTTT. The whole variable domain, filled in from reference TRBV2 and TRBJ1-6, reads EPEVTQTPSHQVTQMGQEVILRCVPISNHLYFYWYRQILGQKVEFLVSFYNNEISEKSEIFDDQFSVERPDGSNFTLKIRSTKLEDSAMYFCASNVGRDNSPLHFGNGTRLTVT.